What follows are 27 T cell receptor beta chains derived from one specimen sequenced in a study of T cell responses to AZD1222 COVID-19 vaccine. Profiling relied on immunoSEQ multiplex PCR, and the TCRdb table lists in-frame clones only, not all of them. The sample has 150,000 to 200,000 clones; 94% are singletons. The sample in question was peripheral blood, obtained 28 days after the second AZD1222 dose. Receptors originate from an adult who received the AZD1222 COVID-19 vaccine.

The V gene is TRBV28, the J gene TRBJ2-7, with D tentatively TRBD1 (5 bases). There are 14 residues in the CDR3. Germline CDR1 reads MDHEN; CDR2 reads SYDVKM. The ends were cut back, 7 bases at V and 3 bases at J, with 16 bases in the middle. CDR3 nucleotide sequence: TGTGCCAGCACCCGACCAGGGTCCCTCTACGAGCAGTACTTC. The encoded protein is CASTRPGSLYEQYF.

This clone was detected once. V gene TRBV15 combines with J gene TRBJ2-7; 8 positions agree with TRBD2. CDR1 is LNHNV and CDR2 is YYDKDF in the germline V gene (reference sequence). The V segment lost 3 bases and the J segment 2 bases; nucleotides outside the gene matches: 6. CDR3 length: 15 residues. CDR3 loop: CATSRKSAGAYEQYF. Here the CDR3 DNA reads TGTGCCACCAGCAGGAAATCAGCGGGGGCCTACGAGCAGTACTTC.

This rearrangement joins TRBV9 to TRBJ2-1; TRBD1 aligns across 10 bases. The CDR3 length is 15 residues. The V gene's germline CDR1 is SGDLS and CDR2 YYNGEE. V was clipped by 0 bases and J by 8 bases; unmatched bases: 5. The chain's CDR3 is CASSVEGTGAYEQFF. CDR3 bases: TGTGCCAGCAGCGTAGAAGGGACAGGGGCATATGAGCAGTTCTTC.

This chain links TRBV7-2 with TRBJ2-2; D might be TRBD1 or TRBD2, each matching 5 bases. CDR1 SGHTA and CDR2 FQGNSA come from the germline V gene. The CDR3 runs 15 residues. The ends were cut back, 1 base at V and 4 bases at J, with 10 bases in the middle. CDR3 nucleotides: TGTGCCAGCAGCTTAGAGGGACCCCCCACCGGGGAGCTGTTTTTT. It encodes CASSLEGPPTGELFF.

The chain uses TRBV30 and TRBJ1-5; D unresolved. The length of the CDR3 is 14 residues. The germline V gene has CDR1 GTSNPN and CDR2 SVGIG (reference sequence). Trimming removed 1 base at V and 0 bases at J, with 7 bases between. CDR3 residues: CAWSAVSSNQPQHF. DNA for the CDR3: TGTGCCTGGAGTGCGGTGTCTAGCAATCAGCCCCAGCATTTT.

V and J are TRBV27 and TRBJ2-1; tentative D call: TRBD2 (6 bases). Trimming cost V 2 bases and J 6 bases, with 11 bases left between them. The CDR3 is 14 residues long. CDR1 is MNHEY and CDR2 is SMNVEV in the germline V gene (reference sequence). The CDR3 DNA sequence: TGTGCCAGCAGTTTAGAACTAGCTTCCAATGAGCAGTTCTTC. It encodes CASSLELASNEQFF.

This sequence joins TRBV10-3 and TRBJ2-1; TRBD2 matches at 10 bases. Germline trimming cut 4 bases from V and 9 bases from J; bases unmatched to any gene: 12. The CDR3 runs 16 residues. The V gene's germline CDR1 is ENHRY and CDR2 SYGVKD. This chain's CDR3 is CAISANGLAGEGEQFF. Here the CDR3 DNA reads TGTGCCATCAGTGCCAACGGGCTAGCGGGAGAAGGTGAGCAGTTCTTC.

V is TRBV19 and J is TRBJ1-5; 9 nucleotides agree with TRBD1. CDR3 length: 14 residues. Germline assignment: CDR1 LNHDA and CDR2 SQIVND (reference sequence). Trimming cost V 6 bases and J 5 bases; bases outside gene matches: 5. The chain's CDR3 is CASSPGQGHQPQHF. The CDR3 bases are TGTGCCAGTAGCCCGGGACAGGGACATCAGCCCCAGCATTTT. The whole variable domain, filled in from reference TRBV19 and TRBJ1-5, reads DGGITQSPKYLFRKEGQNVTLSCEQNLNHDAMYWYRQDPGQGLRLIYYSQIVNDFQKGDIAEGYSVSREKKESFPLTVTSAQKNPTAFYLCASSPGQGHQPQHFGDGTRLSIL.

The chain recombines TRBV7-9 with TRBJ1-6, with D unclear. Germline CDR1 reads SEHNR; CDR2 reads FQNEAQ (reference sequence). The CDR3 has 15 amino acids. V gave up 11 bases and J gave up 0 bases, with 14 bases separating them. The CDR3 reads CAWTEGGSYNSPLHF. Here the CDR3 DNA reads TGTGCCTGGACCGAGGGAGGCTCCTATAATTCACCCCTCCACTTT. Full variable domain (remainder filled in from reference TRBV7-9 and TRBJ1-6): DTGVSQNPRHKITKRGQNVTFRCDPISEHNRLYWYRQTLGQGPEFLTYFQNEAQLEKSRLLSDRFSAERPKGSFSTLEIQRTEQGDSAMYLCAWTEGGSYNSPLHFGNGTRLTVT.

This clone was recorded only once. This chain connects TRBV11-3 to TRBJ2-7; 9 positions match TRBD1. Germline values: CDR1 SGHNT, CDR2 YENEEA. This CDR3 has 14 residues. Germline trimming cut 5 bases from V and 3 bases from J; bases unmatched to any gene: 5. The CDR3 region is CASSLGTGHYEQYF. The CDR3 coding sequence is TGTGCCAGCAGCCTCGGGACAGGGCACTACGAGCAGTACTTC. Combining the CDR3 with reference TRBV11-3 and TRBJ2-7 gives the whole variable domain EAGVVQSPRYKIIEKKQPVAFWCNPISGHNTLYWYLQNLGQGPELLIRYENEEAVDDSQLPKDRFSAERLKGVDSTLKIQPAELGDSAVYLCASSLGTGHYEQYFGPGTRLTVT.

This clone came up once. The chain is built from TRBV6-1 and TRBJ1-2; 10 nucleotides agree with TRBD1. The CDR3 spans 15 residues. Germline V CDR1 and CDR2: MNHNS, SASEGT. J gave up 8 bases and V 1 base, and 7 bases lay outside the gene matches. Here the CDR3 DNA reads TGTGCCAGCAGTGAAGTGAGGACAGGGGGAAACGGCTACACCTTC. This sequence encodes CASSEVRTGGNGYTF.

The rearrangement joins TRBV7-9 to TRBJ1-2; tentatively, D is TRBD1 (6 bases). Germline-derived CDR1 and CDR2 are SEHNR and FQNEAQ (reference sequence). The CDR3 covers 13 residues. Trimming stripped 5 bases from V and 6 bases from J, with 13 bases between. As DNA, the CDR3 is TGTGCCAGCAGCCAAACAGGGTCCCATGGCTACACCTTC. Encoded protein: CASSQTGSHGYTF.

The chain uses TRBV5-1 and TRBJ2-2; D could derive from TRBD1 or TRBD2 (5 bases each). The CDR3 covers 17 residues. V was trimmed by 6 bases and J by 5 bases, leaving 23 bases between them. Germline assignment: CDR1 SGHRS and CDR2 YFSETQ. The CDR3 DNA follows: TGCGCCAGCATCCAAACTGAGGGGAGTTTGGGTACCGGGGAGCTGTTTTTT. Its translation: CASIQTEGSLGTGELFF.

The gene calls are TRBV5-4 and TRBJ2-1; TRBD2 agrees at 7 bases. V shed 5 bases and J 0 bases; nucleotides not matched to a gene: 8. The CDR3 sequence is 16 residues long. Germline CDR1 SGHNT, CDR2 YYREEE (reference sequence). Written as DNA, the CDR3 is TGTGCCAGCAGGCGTGGGGCGGGGGTCTCCTACAATGAGCAGTTCTTC. It translates to CASRRGAGVSYNEQFF.

V is TRBV5-6 and J is TRBJ2-1, with 10 bases lining up with TRBD1. Germline lookup yields CDR1 SGHDT and CDR2 YYEEEE. This CDR3 is 14 amino acids long. V gave up 3 bases and J gave up 3 bases; unmatched junction bases: 0. The CDR3 nucleotides are TGTGCCAGCAGCTGGACAGGGGGCTACAATGAGCAGTTCTTC. This encodes CASSWTGGYNEQFF.

This clone showed up just once. For the CDR3, the DNA is TGTGCCAGCAGCCCCGGGACCCCCGTCTACAATGAGCAGTTCTTC. This encodes CASSPGTPVYNEQFF. This rearrangement joins TRBV7-2 to TRBJ2-1; D may be TRBD1 or TRBD2 (5 bases each). V shed 5 bases and J shed 3 bases, with 14 bases lying between them. The CDR3 extends over 15 amino acids. Germline CDR1 is SGHTA and CDR2 is FQGNSA. Full variable domain (missing parts from reference TRBV7-2 and TRBJ2-1): GAGVSQSPSNKVTEKGKDVELRCDPISGHTALYWYRQSLGQGLEFLIYFQGNSAPDKSGLPSDRFSAERTGGSVSTLTIQRTQQEDSAVYLCASSPGTPVYNEQFFGPGTRLTVL.

The V and J genes are TRBV6-6 and TRBJ1-6; D remains unclear. The CDR3 loop spans 15 amino acids. Germline V CDR1 and CDR2: MNHNY, SVGAGI (reference sequence). Trimming shortened V by 0 bases and J by 10 bases, and 13 bases separated the two germline ends. Here the CDR3 reads CASSYSEAAGSPLHF. CDR3 DNA: TGTGCCAGCAGTTACTCGGAAGCAGCCGGATCACCCCTCCACTTT.

This chain uses TRBV11-2 with TRBJ2-5; D call uncertain. This CDR3 comprises 16 residues. Trimming took off 5 bases at V and 2 bases at J, with 18 bases between the two ends. Germline CDR1 is SGHAT and CDR2 is FQNNGV. CDR3 amino acids: CASSPPTRLGQETQYF. The CDR3 DNA reads TGTGCCAGCAGCCCTCCCACAAGACTGGGACAAGAGACCCAGTACTTC. Drawing the rest from reference TRBV11-2 and TRBJ2-5, the complete variable domain is EAGVAQSPRYKIIEKRQSVAFWCNPISGHATLYWYQQILGQGPKLLIQFQNNGVVDDSQLPKDRFSAERLKGVDSTLKIQPAKLEDSAVYLCASSPPTRLGQETQYFGPGTRLLVL.

The CDR3: CAISTSGGGARETQYF. CDR3 DNA sequence: TGTGCCATCAGCACCAGCGGGGGGGGTGCGAGGGAGACCCAGTACTTC. The gene calls are TRBV10-3 and TRBJ2-5, with 10 nucleotides matching TRBD2. Germline CDR1 ENHRY, CDR2 SYGVKD. This CDR3 region has 16 residues. J was trimmed by 5 bases and V by 6 bases; bases with no gene match: 12.

The rearrangement uses TRBV28 and TRBJ2-1; TRBD2 matches 8 bases. Germline lookup yields CDR1 MDHEN and CDR2 SYDVKM. The CDR3 spans 14 residues. V dropped 7 bases and J dropped 4; count of bases not matched to a gene: 6. In DNA form, the CDR3 reads TGTGCCAGCAACTCCGGGACTAGATACAATGAGCAGTTCTTC. This sequence encodes CASNSGTRYNEQFF.

The chain is built from TRBV18 and TRBJ1-2, with unresolved D. Trimming stripped 5 bases from V and 8 bases from J, with 15 bases between. Germline CDR1 and CDR2: KGHSH and LQKENI. The CDR3 totals 13 residues. The CDR3 reads CASSTIPVEGYTF. The CDR3 DNA is TGTGCCAGCTCAACCATACCGGTTGAGGGCTACACCTTC.

The chain recombines TRBV2 with TRBJ2-6, with D unresolved. The CDR3 totals 13 residues. Germline V gene lookup returns CDR1 SNHLY and CDR2 FYNNEI. V was trimmed by 8 bases and J by 0 bases, leaving 5 bases between them. CDR3 sequence: CASLSSGANVLTF. Written as DNA, the CDR3 is TGTGCCAGCCTCAGCTCTGGGGCCAACGTCCTGACTTTC.

The chain recombines TRBV29-1 with TRBJ2-5; 8 bases line up with TRBD2. Germline V gene lookup returns CDR1 SQVTM and CDR2 ANQGSEA. The V and J ends lost 3 bases and 7 bases, in that order; junction bases with no gene match: 10. This CDR3 has 14 residues. Here the CDR3 reads CSVDPLAGSATQYF. The CDR3 bases are TGCAGCGTTGATCCCCTAGCGGGCAGTGCGACCCAGTACTTC.

This chain links TRBV27 with TRBJ2-7; the match to TRBD2 covers 8 bases. Germline CDR1 MNHEY, CDR2 SMNVEV (reference sequence). V was clipped by 6 bases and J by 3 bases; unmatched bases: 7. The CDR3 extends over 14 amino acids. The CDR3 loop is CASSSLADVYEQYF. The DNA of the CDR3 is TGTGCCAGCAGCTCACTAGCGGACGTCTACGAGCAGTACTTC.

The CDR3 region is CASSLERGHGYTF. The CDR3 coding sequence is TGTGCCAGCAGTTTAGAGAGGGGGCATGGCTACACCTTC. The chain carries TRBV12-3 or TRBV12-4 and TRBJ1-2, with TRBD1 matching over 7 bases. CDR3 length: 13 amino acids. Trimming cost V 1 base and J 6 bases; bases outside gene matches: 2.

This chain joins TRBV2 and TRBJ2-7, with 10 positions matching TRBD1. The CDR3 totals 14 residues. In germline, CDR1 is SNHLY, CDR2 FYNNEI. The V and J ends lost 6 bases and 7 bases, in that order; junction bases with no gene match: 9. Written as DNA, the CDR3 is TGTGCCAGCAGCCCTAGACAGGGGGCCCGGGAGCAGTACTTC. This codes for CASSPRQGAREQYF.

The table lists this clone with a count of one. The same CDR3 can be traced to other DNA sequences in this sample. The rearrangement uses TRBV7-3 and TRBJ2-3, with 8 bases matching TRBD1. Germline lookup yields CDR1 SGHTA and CDR2 FQGTGA. V was clipped by 5 bases and J by 1 base; unmatched bases: 2. This CDR3 region has 14 residues. In DNA form, the CDR3 reads TGTGCCAGCAGCCCGGACAGGGGCACAGATACGCAGTATTTT. It translates to CASSPDRGTDTQYF.